This T cell receptor beta chain was identified during a study of blood T cell repertoires in COVID-19. As for the study in general: Samples came from the United States, Italy and Spain, spanning acute and convalescent COVID-19. T cells, B-cell-depleted T cells, or PBMCs provided the cDNA or gDNA that served as material.

Assay: immunoSEQ multiplex PCR; the TCRdb copy retains only in-frame clones and omits some. Altogether around 130,000 clones are present, 70% to 85% being singletons, with the ten largest covering 9.5% to 15%. V lost 7 bases to trimming and J lost 2 bases, with 20 bases between them. The CDR3 contains 16 residues. CDR1 is SGHAT, CDR2 FQNNGV, per germline. This clone was picked up a small number of times. Sequenced: peripheral blood. This sequence joins TRBV11-2 and TRBJ1-1; tentative D call: TRBD1 (5 bases). The receptor was isolated from a woman aged 60-75 years with acute or convalescent COVID-19. The CDR3 DNA follows: TGTGCCAGCATCCACAGATGGGGCAGAGAAAACACTGAAGCTTTCTTT. Translation gives CASIHRWGRENTEAFF.